This T cell receptor beta chain was obtained from a study of blood T cell repertoires in COVID-19. Across the study: The study drew acute and convalescent COVID-19 samples from the United States, Italy and Spain. The cDNA or gDNA used as material had been derived from T cells, B-cell-depleted T cells, or PBMCs.

In the authors' methods: Estimated nucleated cell counts came from reference gene primer amplification. The data were produced by immunoSEQ multiplex PCR, yet TCRdb's version contains in-frame clones alone and is incomplete. V and J calls and clone size are copied from that table; D and trimming were computed from the DNA. This table holds under 300,000 clones, 89% found once. Germline V gene lookup returns CDR1 SGHDN and CDR2 FVKESK. V gave up 5 bases and J gave up 0 bases, with 11 bases separating them. This CDR3 spans 15 amino acids. The rearrangement joins TRBV14 to TRBJ2-1, with D hard to call. The TCR was taken from a middle-aged woman who had recovered from COVID-19. Sequenced material: peripheral blood. This CDR3 is CASSTRLPSYNEQFF. The CDR3 DNA sequence: TGTGCCAGCAGCACTCGTCTCCCCTCCTACAATGAGCAGTTCTTC.